The rows below give T cell receptor beta chains drawn from one sample of a study of T cell responses to AZD1222 COVID-19 vaccine. TCRdb's copy holds only in-frame clones and misses some; the assay was immunoSEQ multiplex PCR. The sample has some 110,000 clones, 85% to 95% seen once. Sequenced here: peripheral blood, sampled on day 0 of AZD1222 vaccination. These receptors all come from an adult in good health. Both conserved end residues are part of each CDR3. D genes are given only for firm matches. Part of the rows lack a size; the others show once, few, many or a class for expanded clones.

J	V	size	D	CDR3	DNA
TRBJ2-7	TRBV2	once	TRBD1	CASSPSGTGAYEQYF	TGTGCCAGCAGTCCCTCCGGGACAGGAGCCTACGAGCAGTACTTC
TRBJ2-1	TRBV4-1	-	-	CASRPIIASSYNEQFF	TGCGCCAGCAGGCCTATTATTGCCAGCTCCTACAATGAGCAGTTCTTC
TRBJ2-7	TRBV7-8	-	TRBD1	CASRKEGGTGRDEQYF	TGTGCCAGCAGAAAAGAAGGGGGGACAGGGAGAGACGAGCAGTACTTC
TRBJ2-1	TRBV5-1	-	TRBD1	CASSHSPGQGSTPSSYNEQFF	TGCGCCAGCAGCCACTCCCCGGGACAGGGATCAACCCCGAGCTCCTACAATGAGCAGTTCTTC
TRBJ1-6	TRBV11-2	few	-	CASSLNAHNSPLHF	TGTGCCAGCAGCTTAAATGCGCATAATTCACCCCTCCACTTT
TRBJ1-6	TRBV19	-	-	CASSPGVGSPLHF	TGTGCCAGTAGTCCAGGGGTTGGTTCACCCCTCCACTTT
TRBJ1-1	TRBV2	-	TRBD1	CASNDLLGTGAEAFF	TGTGCCAGCAACGACCTTTTGGGGACAGGGGCTGAAGCTTTCTTT
TRBJ1-2	TRBV30	-	TRBD1	CAWSRGRGRDYGYTF	TGTGCCTGGAGTCGCGGCAGGGGGCGCGACTATGGCTACACCTTC
TRBJ2-7	TRBV5-6	-	TRBD1	CASSFSGQGRDEQYF	TGTGCCAGCAGCTTCTCGGGACAGGGGCGCGACGAGCAGTACTTC
TRBJ2-1	TRBV11-2	-	TRBD2	CASSLLRLADNEQFF	TGTGCCAGCAGCTTACTGAGACTAGCGGACAATGAGCAGTTCTTC
TRBJ1-1	TRBV5-6	-	-	CASSLVTVNTEAFF	TGTGCCAGCAGCTTGGTTACAGTGAACACTGAAGCTTTCTTT
TRBJ1-2	TRBV2	few	-	CASSGTGSYGYTF	TGTGCCAGCAGTGGCACAGGTTCCTATGGCTACACCTTC
TRBJ2-1	TRBV19	-	TRBD2	CASSPTSGGNFYNEQFF	TGTGCCAGTAGCCCCACTAGCGGGGGAAATTTCTACAATGAGCAGTTCTTC